A selection of T cell receptor beta chains follows, all from one sample in a study of Graves' ophthalmopathy and Graves' hyperthyroidism. MiXCR was run by TCRdb on the multiplex PCR reads, yielding one entry per CDR3 protein. This sample has about 600,000 distinct CDR3 sequences, with under 45% found just once. Sequencing was performed on peripheral blood or thyroid tissue (not recorded which). Receptors were obtained from an adult man with Graves' hyperthyroidism. Both conserved end residues are part of each CDR3. The order of the fields is J gene, V gene, CDR3 protein.

j_call: TRBJ1-5; v_call: TRBV16; cdr3_aa: CASTHGPDSNQPQHF
j_call: TRBJ2-7; v_call: TRBV5-8; cdr3_aa: CASSQISDQAYEQYF
j_call: TRBJ2-7; v_call: TRBV12-3/TRBV12-4; cdr3_aa: CASSPGQGASYEQYF
j_call: TRBJ1-1; v_call: TRBV12-3/TRBV12-4; cdr3_aa: CASSLGTGDLAFF
j_call: TRBJ2-2; v_call: TRBV29-1; cdr3_aa: CSVELAGGELFF
j_call: TRBJ2-3; v_call: TRBV9; cdr3_aa: CASSPRTGQMTDTQYF
j_call: TRBJ1-4; v_call: TRBV11-3; cdr3_aa: CASSVRANEKLFF
j_call: TRBJ2-2; v_call: TRBV6-5; cdr3_aa: CASGSQGASGELFF
j_call: TRBJ2-2; v_call: TRBV7-8; cdr3_aa: CASSPDILTSPNTGELFF
j_call: TRBJ2-7; v_call: TRBV4-2; cdr3_aa: CASSQDGPLSYEQYF